This T cell receptor beta chain was sequenced for a study of identical twins. Whole-study findings and limits: Excess low generation probability was seen in twin-shared out-of-frame alpha sequences. For monozygotic twins, models underestimated out-of-frame TCR alpha sharing. In cord blood, abundant beta clonotypes had fewer insertions; memory showed no trend.

Template switching added a universal primer site, and cDNA bore unique molecular identifiers. A single record per CDR3 protein comes from TCRdb applying MiXCR to the 5' RACE reads. The sample yields 700,000 or so distinct CDR3 sequences, 8.6% seen once. Trimming stripped 3 bases from V and 6 bases from J, with 12 bases between. Looked up from germline, CDR1 is SEHNR and CDR2 is FQNEAQ (reference sequence). CDR3 length: 13 amino acids. This clonotype was detected a few times. What it binds is unknown. These data also formed part of another study, on yellow fever vaccine responses in identical twins.

The source of this sequence is a woman between 18 and 29 years old in good health. The V gene is TRBV7-9, the J gene TRBJ2-7; no clear D gene. Specimen: PBMCs. The DNA for the CDR3 is TGTGCCAGCAGCTTCAGTGGATTCGGCGAGCAGTACTTC. It translates to CASSFSGFGEQYF.